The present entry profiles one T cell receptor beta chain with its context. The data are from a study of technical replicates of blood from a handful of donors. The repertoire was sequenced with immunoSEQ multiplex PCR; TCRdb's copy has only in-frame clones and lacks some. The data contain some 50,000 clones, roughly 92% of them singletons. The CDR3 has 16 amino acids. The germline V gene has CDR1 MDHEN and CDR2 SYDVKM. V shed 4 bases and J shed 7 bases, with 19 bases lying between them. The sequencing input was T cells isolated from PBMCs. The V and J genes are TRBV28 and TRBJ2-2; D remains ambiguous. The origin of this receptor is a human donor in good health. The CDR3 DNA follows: TGTGCCAGCAGTTCGCTGGGTGGCAGGTCAATCGGGGAGCTGTTTTTT. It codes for CASSSLGGRSIGELFF. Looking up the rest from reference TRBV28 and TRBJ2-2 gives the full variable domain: DVKVTQSSRYLVKRTGEKVFLECVQDMDHENMFWYRQDPGLGLRLIYFSYDVKMKEKGDIPEGYSVSREKKERFSLILESASTNQTSMYLCASSSLGGRSIGELFFGEGSRLTVL.